This TCR beta chain was obtained from a study of T-cell memory formation after mild COVID-19. Overall study: For the most part, TCR clusters were specific to one donor. The study, taken as a whole, reports: Detection of some responders pre-infection suggested pre-existing cross-reactive memory T cells participated. Clones contracting day 15 to 85 were balanced CD4/CD8; later expanders leaned CD4+.

Germline lookup yields CDR1 SQVTM and CDR2 ANQGSEA. The CDR3 is 15 residues long. V dropped 5 bases and J dropped 0 bases, with 17 bases sitting between them. Note on this clonotype: No antigen is known for it.

MiXCR, applied by TCRdb to the 5' RACE reads, yields one record per CDR3 protein. The table shows roughly 600,000 distinct CDR3 sequences, with roughly 17% occurring only once. Source material: PBMCs or a T cell subset sorted from them (not recorded which). The sequence came from an adult woman who had mild COVID-19 (a few samples of this study predate the infection). Cell type and time point are not known. The rearrangement joins TRBV29-1 to TRBJ2-7; the D gene is possibly TRBD2 (6 bases). The CDR3 reads CSVITDGRSSYEQYF. The CDR3, as DNA: TGCAGCGTTATAACGGACGGGAGAAGCTCCTACGAGCAGTACTTC.